This T cell receptor beta chain appears in the sequencing data of a study of T cell changes during pregnancy in multiple sclerosis. The repertoire was sequenced with immunoSEQ multiplex PCR; TCRdb's copy has only in-frame clones and lacks some. The table has about 64,000 clones, 80% to 95% seen once. CDR1 is MDHEN, CDR2 SYDVKM, per germline. The CDR3 has 13 amino acids. Trimming stripped 11 bases from V and 3 bases from J, with 14 bases between. Material: peripheral blood, obtained in the second trimester of pregnancy. The V and J genes are TRBV28 and TRBJ2-4; the D gene is possibly TRBD1 (6 bases). This receptor was taken from a female donor with multiple sclerosis, enrolled in a pregnancy study. CDR3 sequence: CAPEGTIKNIQYF. CDR3 DNA: TGTGCCCCCGAGGGGACAATCAAAAACATTCAGTACTTC.